Detailed here is one TCR beta chain. This sample stems from a study of blood T cell repertoires in COVID-19. Study-level information: Whether acute or convalescent, the COVID-19 samples came from the United States, Italy and Spain.

Libraries were prepared by immunoSEQ multiplex PCR; TCRdb keeps only in-frame clonotypes and omits some of them. The sample carries 120,000 to 150,000 clones, 65% to 85% recorded once. This sequence was found in a woman aged 50 to 60 who had been exposed to COVID-19. The sequencing input was PBMCs or T cells enriched from blood (not recorded which).

CDR3 region: CASSPPRARDTEAFF. CDR3 bases: TGTGCCAGCAGTCCACCCAGGGCTCGGGACACTGAAGCTTTCTTT. The chain combines TRBV28 with TRBJ1-1, with D possibly TRBD1 on 5 matching bases. CDR3 length: 15 residues. Per the germline V gene, CDR1 is MDHEN and CDR2 is SYDVKM. V dropped 5 bases and J dropped 3 bases, with 16 bases sitting between them.